This TCR beta chain was captured in a study of T cells after yellow fever vaccination. General study results and limits: Most clones from primary vaccination resurfaced after the booster (under 97% CD4, less than 90% CD8).

This clonotype was detected many times. Its cognate antigen is unknown. The length of the CDR3 is 14 residues. The junction had 3 bases not matched to a gene; V was cut back by 1 base and J by 4 bases. Germline CDR1 reads SGHTA; CDR2 reads FQGNSA. Template-switching 5'RACE yielded the TCR cDNA; a universal primer site and UMIs were added in the process. TCRdb processed the 5' RACE reads anew with MiXCR; each CDR3 protein has one entry. The sample lists about 310,000 distinct CDR3 sequences, about 3.5% occurring once. The rearrangement joins TRBV7-2 to TRBJ2-5; 7 nucleotides match TRBD1. This specimen was PBMCs, taken on the day of the yellow fever booster vaccination. This sequence originates from a man between 18 and 35 years old who received the YFV17D yellow fever vaccine. CDR3 residues: CASSLVTGPETQYF. CDR3 DNA: TGTGCCAGCAGCTTAGTGACAGGGCCAGAGACCCAGTACTTC.